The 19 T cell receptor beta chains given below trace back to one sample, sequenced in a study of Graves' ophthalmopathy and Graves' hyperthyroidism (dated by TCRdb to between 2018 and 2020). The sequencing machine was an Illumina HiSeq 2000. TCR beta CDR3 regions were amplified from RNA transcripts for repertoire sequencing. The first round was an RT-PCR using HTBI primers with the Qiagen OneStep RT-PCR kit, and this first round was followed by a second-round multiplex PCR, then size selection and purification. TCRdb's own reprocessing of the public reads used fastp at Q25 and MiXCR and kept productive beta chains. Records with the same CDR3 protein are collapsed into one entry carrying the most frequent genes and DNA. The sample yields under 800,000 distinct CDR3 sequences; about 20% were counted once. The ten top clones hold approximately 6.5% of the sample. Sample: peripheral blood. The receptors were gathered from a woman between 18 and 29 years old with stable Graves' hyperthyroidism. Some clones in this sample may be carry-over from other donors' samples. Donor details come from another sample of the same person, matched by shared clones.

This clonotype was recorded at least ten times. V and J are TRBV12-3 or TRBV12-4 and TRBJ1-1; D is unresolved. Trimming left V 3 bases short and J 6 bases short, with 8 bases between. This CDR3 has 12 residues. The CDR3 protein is CASSFRVAEAFF. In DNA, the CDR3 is TGTGCCAGCAGTTTCCGCGTCGCTGAAGCTTTCTTT.

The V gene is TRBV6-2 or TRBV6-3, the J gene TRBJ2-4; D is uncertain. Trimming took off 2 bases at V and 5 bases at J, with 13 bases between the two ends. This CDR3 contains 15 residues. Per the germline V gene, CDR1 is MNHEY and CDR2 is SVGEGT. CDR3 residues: CASSYNQPIQNIQYF. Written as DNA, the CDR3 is TGTGCCAGCAGTTACAACCAACCCATTCAAAACATTCAGTACTTC.

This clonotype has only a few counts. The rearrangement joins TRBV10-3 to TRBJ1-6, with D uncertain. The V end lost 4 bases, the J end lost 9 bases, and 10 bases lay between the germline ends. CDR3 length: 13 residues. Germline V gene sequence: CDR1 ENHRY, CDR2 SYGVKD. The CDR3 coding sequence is TGTGCCATCAGTGGAACAAAAACTTCACCCCTCCACTTT. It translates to CAISGTKTSPLHF.

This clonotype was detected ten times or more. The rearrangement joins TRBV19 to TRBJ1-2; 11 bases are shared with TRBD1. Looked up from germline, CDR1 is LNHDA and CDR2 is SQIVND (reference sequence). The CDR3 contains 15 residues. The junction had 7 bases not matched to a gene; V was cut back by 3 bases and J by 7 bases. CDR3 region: CASSIGRTGGFGYTF. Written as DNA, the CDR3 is TGTGCCAGTAGTATTGGACGGACAGGGGGCTTTGGCTACACCTTC.

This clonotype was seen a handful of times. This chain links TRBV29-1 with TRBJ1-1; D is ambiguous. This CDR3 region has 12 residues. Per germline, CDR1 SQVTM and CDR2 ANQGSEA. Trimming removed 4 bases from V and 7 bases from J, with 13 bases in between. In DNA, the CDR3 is TGCAGCGTTGCGGGCTCTATCGGTGAAGCTTTCTTT. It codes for CSVAGSIGEAFF.

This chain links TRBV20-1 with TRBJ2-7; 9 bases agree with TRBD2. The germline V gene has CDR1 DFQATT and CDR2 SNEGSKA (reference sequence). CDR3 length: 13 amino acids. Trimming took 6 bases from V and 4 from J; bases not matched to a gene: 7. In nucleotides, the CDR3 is TGCAGTGCGCCATCTAGCGGGGAGTACGAGCAGTACTTC. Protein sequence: CSAPSSGEYEQYF.

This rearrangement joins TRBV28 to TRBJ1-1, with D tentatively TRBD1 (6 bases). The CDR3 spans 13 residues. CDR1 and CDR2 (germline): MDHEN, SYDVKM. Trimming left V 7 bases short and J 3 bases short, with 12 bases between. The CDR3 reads CASTLEGDTEAFF. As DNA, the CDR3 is TGTGCCAGCACCCTAGAGGGGGACACTGAAGCTTTCTTT.

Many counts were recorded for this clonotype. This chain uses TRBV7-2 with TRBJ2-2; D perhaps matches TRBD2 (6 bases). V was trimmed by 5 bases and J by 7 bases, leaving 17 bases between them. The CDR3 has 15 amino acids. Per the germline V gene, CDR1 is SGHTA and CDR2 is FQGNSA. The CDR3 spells CASSHKPTGVGELFF. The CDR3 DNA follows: TGTGCCAGCAGCCACAAACCGACGGGGGTCGGGGAGCTGTTTTTT. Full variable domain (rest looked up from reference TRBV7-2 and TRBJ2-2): GAGVSQSPSNKVTEKGKDVELRCDPISGHTALYWYRQSLGQGLEFLIYFQGNSAPDKSGLPSDRFSAERTGGSVSTLTIQRTQQEDSAVYLCASSHKPTGVGELFFGEGSRLTVL.

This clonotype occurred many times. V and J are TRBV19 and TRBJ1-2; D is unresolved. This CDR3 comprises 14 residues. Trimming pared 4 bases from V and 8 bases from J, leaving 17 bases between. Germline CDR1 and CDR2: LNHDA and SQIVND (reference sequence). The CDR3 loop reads CASSTGLGLQGYTF. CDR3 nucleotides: TGTGCCAGTAGTACCGGCCTCGGATTACAGGGCTACACCTTC.

CDR3 sequence reads: CASSVALAGDQTVWEQYF. CDR3 DNA sequence: TGTGCCAGCAGCGTAGCACTAGCGGGAGACCAGACCGTGTGGGAGCAGTACTTC. The gene calls are TRBV9 and TRBJ2-7, with 11 positions matching TRBD2. The CDR3 spans 18 residues. The germline V gene has CDR1 SGDLS and CDR2 YYNGEE. V lost 0 bases and J lost 7; bases outside the gene matches: 15.

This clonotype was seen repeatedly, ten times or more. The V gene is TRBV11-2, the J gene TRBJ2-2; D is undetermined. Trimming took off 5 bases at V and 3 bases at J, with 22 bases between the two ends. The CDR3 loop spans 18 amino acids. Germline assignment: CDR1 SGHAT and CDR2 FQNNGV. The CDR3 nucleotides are TGTGCCAGCAGCCTAGGACGGCGACGAAGTGAGCACACCGGGGAGCTGTTTTTT. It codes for CASSLGRRRSEHTGELFF. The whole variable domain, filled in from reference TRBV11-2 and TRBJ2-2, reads EAGVAQSPRYKIIEKRQSVAFWCNPISGHATLYWYQQILGQGPKLLIQFQNNGVVDDSQLPKDRFSAERLKGVDSTLKIQPAKLEDSAVYLCASSLGRRRSEHTGELFFGEGSRLTVL.

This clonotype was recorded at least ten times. DNA for the CDR3: TGTGCCAGCAGTTTAGCGGGGGCCACCGGAGAGACCCAGTACTTC. Its protein is CASSLAGATGETQYF. The rearrangement joins TRBV28 to TRBJ2-5; D perhaps matches TRBD2 (7 bases). Trimming removed 2 bases from V and 4 bases from J, with 14 bases in between. Germline lookup yields CDR1 MDHEN and CDR2 SYDVKM. This CDR3 spans 15 amino acids.

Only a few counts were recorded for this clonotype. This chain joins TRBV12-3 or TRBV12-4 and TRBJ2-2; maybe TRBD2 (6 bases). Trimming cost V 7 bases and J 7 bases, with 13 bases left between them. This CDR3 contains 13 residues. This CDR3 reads CASKLPGGGELFF. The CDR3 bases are TGTGCCAGCAAATTACCCGGGGGCGGGGAGCTGTTTTTT.

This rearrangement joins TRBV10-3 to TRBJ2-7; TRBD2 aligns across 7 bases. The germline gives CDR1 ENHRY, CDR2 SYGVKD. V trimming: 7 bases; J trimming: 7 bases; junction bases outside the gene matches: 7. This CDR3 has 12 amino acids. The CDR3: CAIINEGGEQYF. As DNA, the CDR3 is TGTGCCATCATTAATGAGGGAGGGGAGCAGTACTTC.

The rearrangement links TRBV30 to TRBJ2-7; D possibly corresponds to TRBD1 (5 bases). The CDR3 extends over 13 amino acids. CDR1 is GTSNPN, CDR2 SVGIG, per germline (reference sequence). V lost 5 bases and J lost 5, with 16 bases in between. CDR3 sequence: CAWDTGRADEQYF. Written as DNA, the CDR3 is TGTGCCTGGGACACGGGCAGGGCGGACGAGCAGTACTTC.

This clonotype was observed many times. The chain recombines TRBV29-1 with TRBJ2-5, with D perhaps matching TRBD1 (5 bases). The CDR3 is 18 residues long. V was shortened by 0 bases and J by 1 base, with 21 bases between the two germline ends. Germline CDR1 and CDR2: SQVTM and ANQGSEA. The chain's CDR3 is CSVEDPGGHGYPQETQYF. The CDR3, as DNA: TGCAGCGTTGAAGATCCGGGCGGACATGGCTACCCCCAAGAGACCCAGTACTTC.

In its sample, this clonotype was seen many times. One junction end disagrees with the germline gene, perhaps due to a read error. Here the CDR3 DNA reads TGCGCCAGCAGCTTGGGACAGGGTGGTAATTCACCCCTCCACTTT. It specifies CASSLGQGGNSPLHF. The rearrangement links TRBV27 to TRBJ1-6; TRBD1 matches 9 bases. Germline V CDR1 and CDR2: MNHEY, SMNVEV (reference sequence). CDR3 length: 15 residues.

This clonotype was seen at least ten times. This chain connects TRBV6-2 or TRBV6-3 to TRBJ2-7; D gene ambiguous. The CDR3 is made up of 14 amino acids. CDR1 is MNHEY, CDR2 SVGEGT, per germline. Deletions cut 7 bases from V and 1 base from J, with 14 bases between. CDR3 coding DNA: TGTGCCAGCACCTCCAGCCAAGATTCCTACGAGCAGTACTTC. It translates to CASTSSQDSYEQYF.

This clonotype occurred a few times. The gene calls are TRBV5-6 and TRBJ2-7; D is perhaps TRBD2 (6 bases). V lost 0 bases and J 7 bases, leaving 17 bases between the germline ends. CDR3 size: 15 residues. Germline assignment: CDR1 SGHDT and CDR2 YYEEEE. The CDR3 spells CASSLEVRGKEEQYF. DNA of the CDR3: TGTGCCAGCAGCTTGGAGGTGCGGGGAAAGGAAGAGCAGTACTTC.